The 14 T cell receptor beta chains below were found in one sample sequenced in a study of OX40 agonist ivuxolimab in advanced cancers. Generated by immunoSEQ multiplex PCR, the TCRdb table keeps only in-frame clones and is missing some. The sample contains 50,000 to 65,000 clones, roughly 88% of which appear only once. The sequencing used CD4+ or CD8+ T cells sorted from blood, collected in a trial of the OX40 agonist ivuxolimab. All receptors derive from an adult with an advanced solid tumor such as melanoma, head and neck, liver or kidney cancer.

The V gene is TRBV18, the J gene TRBJ2-3, with D possibly being TRBD2 (6 bases). The CDR3 length is 17 residues. Trimming left V 2 bases short and J 1 base short, with 16 bases between. Germline-derived CDR1 and CDR2 are KGHSH and LQKENI. DNA for the CDR3: TGTGCCAGCTCACCAGGGATTAAGGGGACTGGCACAGATACGCAGTATTTT. This translates into CASSPGIKGTGTDTQYF.

The CDR3 region has the DNA TGTGCCAGTAAAAAAGTACAGGGCCCTCTTAGCAATCAGCCCCAGCATTTT. The encoded protein is CASKKVQGPLSNQPQHF. V is TRBV19 and J is TRBJ1-5; D may be TRBD1 (6 bases). There are 17 residues in the CDR3. V gave up 7 bases and J gave up 0 bases, with 19 bases separating them. Germline V lookup: CDR1 LNHDA, CDR2 SQIVND (reference sequence).

The chain combines TRBV2 with TRBJ1-1; possibly TRBD1 for D (5 bases). V lost 5 bases and J lost 1, with 8 bases in between. Germline CDR1 is SNHLY and CDR2 is FYNNEI. The CDR3 totals 13 residues. CDR3 sequence: CASSRRENTEAFF. The CDR3 coding sequence is TGTGCCAGCAGTCGCAGGGAGAACACTGAAGCTTTCTTT.

This clone was seen a single time. The chain recombines TRBV9 with TRBJ2-7; D gene ambiguous. Germline CDR1 reads SGDLS; CDR2 reads YYNGEE. V was shortened by 0 bases and J by 7 bases, with 14 bases between the two germline ends. The CDR3 totals 14 residues. The CDR3 DNA reads TGTGCCAGCAGCGTAGAAGGAGTAGCAGGAGAGCAGTACTTC. This translates into CASSVEGVAGEQYF.

The J gene is TRBJ2-7, the V gene TRBV19; possible D gene TRBD2, 6 bases. The V gene lost 3 bases and the J gene lost 1 base, with 13 bases spanning the gap. Germline CDR1 is LNHDA and CDR2 is SQIVND (reference sequence). This CDR3 contains 15 residues. The CDR3 spells CASSIGQGGSYEQYF. CDR3 bases: TGTGCCAGTAGTATCGGGCAGGGAGGTTCCTACGAGCAGTACTTC.

V is TRBV6-6 and J is TRBJ2-1; D might be TRBD1 (6 bases). V was cut by 4 bases and J by 7 bases, with 14 bases left in between. CDR3 length equals 14 residues. From germline, CDR1 is MNHNY and CDR2 SVGAGI (reference sequence). CDR3 DNA sequence: TGTGCCAGCAGTTCCACGGGACAATCAAATGAGCAGTTCTTC. As protein: CASSSTGQSNEQFF.

The rearrangement joins TRBV28 to TRBJ1-1; unclear D gene. V lost 4 bases and J 5 bases, leaving 11 bases between the germline ends. CDR1 and CDR2 (germline): MDHEN, SYDVKM. The CDR3 covers 13 residues. In DNA, the CDR3 is TGTGCCAGCAGTTCCCCCTTATTTACTGAAGCTTTCTTT. The encoded protein is CASSSPLFTEAFF.

The V call is TRBV6-1, the J call TRBJ1-1; D call uncertain. Germline V CDR1 and CDR2: MNHNS, SASEGT. The V end lost 1 base, the J end lost 5 bases, and 14 bases lay between the germline ends. The CDR3 has 15 amino acids. This CDR3 is CASSEGGRVRTEAFF. Here the CDR3 DNA reads TGTGCCAGCAGTGAAGGGGGTAGGGTCAGGACTGAAGCTTTCTTT.

This clone was counted only a few times. This sequence joins TRBV25-1 and TRBJ2-1; D ambiguous. The V and J ends lost 1 base and 1 base respectively, with 11 bases between them. The CDR3 spans 16 residues. Germline CDR1 reads MGHDK; CDR2 reads SYGVNS. The CDR3 nucleotides read TGTGCCAGCAGTGAATCGAGCCCGGATTCCTACAATGAGCAGTTCTTC. It encodes CASSESSPDSYNEQFF.

The CDR3 bases are TGTGCCACCGGACAGGGGAACGGGGAGCTGTTTTTT. Amino acids: CATGQGNGELFF. The chain links TRBV6-5 to TRBJ2-2, with 9 bases aligning to TRBD1. Trimming cost V 10 bases and J 7 bases; bases outside gene matches: 4. Per germline, CDR1 MNHEY and CDR2 SVGAGI. There are 12 residues in the CDR3.

The chain is built from TRBV5-1 and TRBJ2-5; no clear D. The CDR3 contains 14 residues. V lost 1 base, J lost 2 bases, and 9 bases lay in between. Looked up from germline, CDR1 is SGHRS and CDR2 is YFSETQ. DNA of the CDR3: TGCGCCAGCAGCTTGATAGACTTGCAAGAGACCCAGTACTTC. This codes for CASSLIDLQETQYF.

The J gene is TRBJ2-3, the V gene TRBV5-4; 9 bases line up with TRBD2. The CDR3 length is 16 residues. Germline CDR1 and CDR2: SGHNT and YYREEE (reference sequence). The trim removed 2 bases at V and 4 bases at J, leaving 8 bases unmatched. The CDR3 reads CASSFKTSGPPDTQYF. The CDR3 DNA is TGTGCCAGCAGCTTCAAGACTAGCGGACCCCCAGATACGCAGTATTTT. The whole variable domain, filled in from reference TRBV5-4 and TRBJ2-3, reads ETGVTQSPTHLIKTRGQQVTLRCSSQSGHNTVSWYQQALGQGPQFIFQYYREEENGRGNFPPRFSGLQFPNYSSELNVNALELDDSALYLCASSFKTSGPPDTQYFGPGTRLTVL.

This clone was seen a single time. The chain couples TRBV7-2 to TRBJ2-7; D unclear. The germline gives CDR1 SGHTA, CDR2 FQGNSA. Trimming removed 3 bases at V and 7 bases at J, with 13 bases between. The CDR3 is 13 amino acids. In nucleotides, the CDR3 is TGTGCCAGCAGCTTTACGAGTGCCAGGGAGCAGTACTTC. Amino acids: CASSFTSAREQYF.

The rearrangement joins TRBV7-6 to TRBJ2-7, with D tentatively TRBD1 (5 bases). Per the germline V gene, CDR1 is SGHVS and CDR2 is FNYEAQ. V dropped 5 bases and J dropped 13 bases, with 6 bases sitting between them. The CDR3 has 8 amino acids. The CDR3 nucleotides are TGTGCCAGCAGCCAGGGATACTTC. This encodes CASSQGYF.